This T cell receptor (beta chain) is drawn from a study of CD8 T cells in Susac syndrome. Reverse transcription of about 0.5 to 1 ug RNA used random hexamers. Multiplex PCR with immunoSEQ amplified the TCR beta CDR3 across 54 Vbeta and 13 Jbeta. TCRdb processed the immunoSEQ multiplex PCR reads anew with MiXCR; each CDR3 protein has one entry. The table includes around 130,000 distinct CDR3 sequences, roughly 92% detected once. CDR1 is SGHKS and CDR2 is YYEKEE in the germline V gene (reference sequence). J lost 10 bases, V lost 4 bases, and 11 bases had no gene match. The CDR3 has 14 residues. This sequence joins TRBV5-5 and TRBJ2-1; TRBD1 matches at 7 bases. The sequence was collected from a human donor in good health. The sample taken for sequencing was CD4+ T cells from PBMCs. CDR3: CASSVDRPVGEQFF. The CDR3 coding sequence is TGTGCCAGCAGCGTGGACAGGCCTGTGGGCGAGCAGTTCTTC.